This entry features one T cell receptor beta chain sequence. Its target is not known. TCRdb passed the 5' RACE reads through MiXCR, listing each CDR3 protein once. The profile shows hundreds of thousands of distinct CDR3 sequences, 25% to 30% of them singletons. The sample originates from a study of T-cell memory formation after mild COVID-19. Whole-study findings and limits: Mainly CM and EM harbored the contracting CD4+ clones; mainly EMRA harbored the CD8+ ones. There was a balanced CD4/CD8 profile in clones contracting day 15 to 85, and later expanders leaned CD4+.

The CDR3 totals 13 residues. The germline V and J ends were trimmed by 3 bases and 8 bases, with 13 bases remaining between them. Germline V gives CDR1 LNHNV, CDR2 YYDKDF (reference sequence). The TCR sequence derives from an adult woman who had mild COVID-19 (a few samples of this study predate the infection). Cell type and time point are not known. Sequencing used PBMCs or a T cell subset sorted from them (not recorded which). The chain employs TRBV15 and TRBJ1-2, with no clear D. In DNA, the CDR3 is TGTGCCACCAGCAGTGGGGTGTTGGGGGGCTACACCTTC. The encoded protein is CATSSGVLGGYTF.